This T cell receptor (beta chain) was sequenced in a study of T cell responses to AZD1222 COVID-19 vaccine. Findings and caveats of the study: Rises in breadth and depth of Spike-specific TCRs came after two AZD1222 doses.

V was shortened by 5 bases and J by 1 base, with 8 bases between the two germline ends. The CDR3 runs to 13 residues. Sequenced by immunoSEQ multiplex PCR; TCRdb stores in-frame clones only, minus some. The sample lists approximately 110,000 clones, 88% occurring once. As for this clone: Its specificity is unknown.

The sequences come from peripheral blood, collected on day 0 of AZD1222 vaccination. The TCR comes from an adult in good health. V is TRBV12-3 or TRBV12-4 and J is TRBJ1-2, with a tentative D call TRBD1 (5 bases). The CDR3 loop is CASSTGINYGYTF. The CDR3 DNA reads as TGTGCCAGCAGTACAGGAATTAACTATGGCTACACCTTC.